Listed below are T cell receptor beta chains from one sample, sequenced in a study of shared clonotypes between healthy human individuals. Libraries were prepared by immunoSEQ multiplex PCR; TCRdb keeps only in-frame clonotypes and omits some of them. The sample holds 2.3 million or so clones, approximately 95% seen once. The sequenced sample was naive CD4+ T cells from PBMCs. The receptors were gathered from a man aged 18 to 30 in good health. Some clones in this sample may be carry-over from other donors' samples. The CDR3 runs from the conserved cysteine through the conserved F or W. The order of the fields is J gene, V gene, CDR3 length, CDR3 protein.

>TRBJ1-1|TRBV29-1|13
CSAPTGTNTEAFF
>TRBJ2-7|TRBV27|16
CASSLSESVGLYEQYF
>TRBJ2-7|TRBV10-3|16
CAISDPRGAGRYEQYF
>TRBJ1-3|TRBV7-2|15
CASSLLSGLVNTIYF
>TRBJ1-5|TRBV5-1|15
CASSLAADGNQPQHF
>TRBJ1-5|TRBV28|15
CASSSDYGVHQPQHF
>TRBJ1-1|TRBV28|17
CASSFPIGDRGLAGAFF
>TRBJ1-4|TRBV6-1|14
CASSGGGAEEKLFF
>TRBJ1-3|TRBV4-3|15
CASSQGSYSGNTIYF
>TRBJ2-3|TRBV11-3|15
CASSLGGYDTDTQYF
>TRBJ2-7|TRBV6-1|12
CASSEAPGGQYF
>TRBJ2-7|TRBV9|14
CASSASGQSYEQYF
>TRBJ2-1|TRBV7-6|15
CASSYIPGQGNEQFF
>TRBJ2-7|TRBV5-3|24
CARISPEPGQVPPISAPRVYEQYF
>TRBJ1-2|TRBV7-8|14
CASSLMDFNYGYTF
>TRBJ1-1|TRBV5-1|14
CASRPRLENTEAFF
>TRBJ2-7|TRBV5-1|13
CASSVSWVNEQYF
>TRBJ2-7|TRBV4-1|17
CASSLRPGTEAPVEQYF
>TRBJ2-3|TRBV5-1|16
CASSSGGSGSPDTQYF
>TRBJ2-1|TRBV27|17
CASSFRRTETRDNEQFF
>TRBJ1-2|TRBV28|14
CASRDRGRLYGYTF
>TRBJ2-7|TRBV7-2|15
CASSLGGQGLYEQYF
>TRBJ2-1|TRBV7-3|14
CASSPRLLAGEQFF
>TRBJ1-3|TRBV5-1|13
CASSMGPGNTIYF
>TRBJ2-6|TRBV5-6|17
CASSQGGWGTGANVLTF
>TRBJ1-1|TRBV7-9|13
CASSLHRVTEAFF
>TRBJ1-3|TRBV28|15
CASSRMTGTGNTIYF
>TRBJ2-1|TRBV5-1|16
CASSLAAGSSYNEQFF
>TRBJ1-4|TRBV10-3|14
CAISERALNEKLFF
>TRBJ2-2|TRBV11-2|16
CASSSHGRAETGELFF
>TRBJ1-2|TRBV7-8|14
CASSLEQGAWGYTF
>TRBJ1-5|TRBV2|11
CASSTNQPQHF
>TRBJ2-7|TRBV30|14
CAWEAQGAGYEQYF
>TRBJ2-1|TRBV27|19
CASSPKGLAGWGEGNEQFF
>TRBJ1-1|TRBV15|14
CATSRGGGAQEAFF
>TRBJ1-3|TRBV5-1|15
CASSGAGSSGNTIYF
>TRBJ2-3|TRBV15|16
CATSRRASPSTDTQYF
>TRBJ1-1|TRBV5-1|15
CASSLETGTYTEAFF
>TRBJ2-7|TRBV5-6|15
CASSLAGRTSYEQYF
>TRBJ2-5|TRBV7-2|16
CASSFQGLAGEETQYF
>TRBJ2-7|TRBV29-1|13
CSGGQANSYEQYF
>TRBJ2-2|TRBV2|14
CATTLDPSTGELFF
>TRBJ1-2|TRBV28|12
CASSLSNYGYTF
>TRBJ1-1|TRBV7-6|16
CASSLRPSGTGMKAFF
>TRBJ1-4|TRBV5-1|15
CASSLLGTDGEKLFF
>TRBJ2-2|TRBV4-2|17
CASSQATTSGNTGELFF
>TRBJ1-1|TRBV9|14
CASSGKTGGTEAFF
>TRBJ2-5|TRBV5-4|14
CASSWGAGQETQYF
>TRBJ2-2|TRBV9|17
CASSVGQGRSGTGELFF
>TRBJ2-7|TRBV9|15
CASSASGVSSYEQYF